This TCR beta chain was profiled in a study of T cell responses to AZD1222 COVID-19 vaccine. Overall study findings and caveats: Most donors were white British and more were female, and clonal diversity was possibly underestimated. Baseline serostatus was positive in only six AZD1222 recipients. Reports indicate that nearly half of spike-specific TCRs are directed at unmutated variant regions. Spike-specific TCR breadth and depth went up after people got two AZD1222 doses.

Clones were sequenced by immunoSEQ multiplex PCR, and TCRdb holds only the in-frame ones, with some missing. The sample includes fewer than 150,000 clones, over 65% of them seen just once. Turning to this clone: Its antigen remains unidentified.

Germline values: CDR1 LNHDA, CDR2 SQIVND (reference sequence). Trimming shortened V by 1 base and J by 5 bases, and 11 bases separated the two germline ends. The CDR3 spans 14 residues. The sequencing here drew on peripheral blood, taken on day 0 of AZD1222 vaccination. This TCR derives from an adult in good health. J is TRBJ1-1 and V is TRBV19; D perhaps matches TRBD1 (6 bases). CDR3: CASSIGGGLTEAFF. DNA for the CDR3: TGTGCCAGTAGTATAGGAGGGGGGCTTACTGAAGCTTTCTTT.